This T cell receptor (beta chain) was sequenced in a study of T cell repertoires in cytomegalovirus infection. Overall study: Public TCR beta signatures were indicative of both CMV infection and a matching HLA type.

The table lists this clonotype with many counts. Its specificity is unknown. The germline V gene has CDR1 MGHDK and CDR2 SYGVNS. The CDR3 extends over 13 amino acids. V lost 5 bases to trimming and J lost 7 bases; unmatched junction nucleotides: 3. Regarding the study as a whole: The study identified carriers of CMV plus the relevant HLA from cumulative public TCR beta family frequency. CMV-specific TCR beta clonotypes restricted by HLA-C dominated the ex vivo response.

TCRdb passed the reads through MiXCR, listing each CDR3 protein once. The top ten clones hold around 3.1% of a sample with around 180,000 distinct CDR3 sequences, about 21% of them seen once. Material: PBMCs. The clonotype originates from a human donor in good health (CMV status not recorded). Some clones in this sample may be carry-over from other donors' samples. The chain recombines TRBV25-1 with TRBJ2-2, with TRBD1 matching over 8 bases. CDR3 region: CASSQGANGELFF. The CDR3, as DNA: TGTGCCAGCAGTCAGGGGGCCAACGGGGAGCTGTTTTTT.